This entry is about one T cell receptor beta chain. What it binds is unknown. Assay used: immunoSEQ multiplex PCR; TCRdb lists only in-frame clones, some missing. The sample yields roughly 770,000 clones, about 97% seen once. Only CD45RO-negative cells positively selected for CCR7 counted as naive CD8 cells, so terminally differentiated effector memory CD45RA+ cells were excluded. The data are from a study of shared clonotypes between healthy human individuals. Study details: Donors had three CD4 naive, three CD4 memory, two CD8 naive and one CD8 memory plate apiece. Study-level results: In the sorted subsets, rarefaction showed sequencing was incomplete despite large depth. A limitation of the genetic and exposure-history diversity represented arose from few donors. Only blood was sampled; tissue repertoires likely differ.

The receptor was derived from a man aged 30 to 45 in good health. Sequencing input: naive CD8+ T cells sorted from blood.

The CDR3 loop reads CASTMGRNYEQYF. DNA of the CDR3: TGTGCCAGCACCATGGGCAGAAACTACGAGCAGTACTTC. The V gene is TRBV2, the J gene TRBJ2-7, with D unclear. The CDR3 totals 13 residues. Germline CDR1 is SNHLY and CDR2 is FYNNEI. With 7 bases removed from V and 3 bases from J, the gap between germline ends came to 13 bases. The whole variable domain, remainder taken from reference TRBV2 and TRBJ2-7, is EPEVTQTPSHQVTQMGQEVILRCVPISNHLYFYWYRQILGQKVEFLVSFYNNEISEKSEIFDDQFSVERPDGSNFTLKIRSTKLEDSAMYFCASTMGRNYEQYFGPGTRLTVT.